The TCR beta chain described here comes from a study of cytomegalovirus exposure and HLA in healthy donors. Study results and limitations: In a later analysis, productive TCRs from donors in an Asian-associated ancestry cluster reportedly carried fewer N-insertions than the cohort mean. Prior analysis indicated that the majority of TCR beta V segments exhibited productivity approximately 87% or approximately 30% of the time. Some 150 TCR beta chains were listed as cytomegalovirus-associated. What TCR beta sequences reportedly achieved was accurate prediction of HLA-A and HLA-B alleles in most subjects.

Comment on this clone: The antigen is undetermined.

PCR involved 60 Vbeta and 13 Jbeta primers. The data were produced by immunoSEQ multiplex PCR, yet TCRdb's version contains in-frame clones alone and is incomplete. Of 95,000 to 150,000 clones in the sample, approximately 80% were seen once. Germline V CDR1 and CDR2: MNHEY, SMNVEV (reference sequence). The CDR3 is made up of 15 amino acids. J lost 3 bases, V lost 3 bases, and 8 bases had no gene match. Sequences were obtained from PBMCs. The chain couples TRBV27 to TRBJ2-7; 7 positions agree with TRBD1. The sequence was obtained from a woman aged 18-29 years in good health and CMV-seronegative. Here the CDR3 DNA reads TGTGCCAGCAGTTTGAAGACAGGGTCGAGCTACGAGCAGTACTTC. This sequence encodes CASSLKTGSSYEQYF.